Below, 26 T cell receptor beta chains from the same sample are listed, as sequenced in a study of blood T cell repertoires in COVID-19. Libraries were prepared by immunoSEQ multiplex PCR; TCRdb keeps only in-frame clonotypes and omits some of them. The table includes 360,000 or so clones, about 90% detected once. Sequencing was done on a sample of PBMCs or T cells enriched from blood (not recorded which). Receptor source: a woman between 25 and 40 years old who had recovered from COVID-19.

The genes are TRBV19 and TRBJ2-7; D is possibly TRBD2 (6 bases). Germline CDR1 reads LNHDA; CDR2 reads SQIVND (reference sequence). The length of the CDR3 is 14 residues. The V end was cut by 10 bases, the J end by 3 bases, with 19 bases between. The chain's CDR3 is CATSDGQRVYEQYF. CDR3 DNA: TGTGCCACCTCGGACGGGCAGCGGGTCTACGAGCAGTACTTC.

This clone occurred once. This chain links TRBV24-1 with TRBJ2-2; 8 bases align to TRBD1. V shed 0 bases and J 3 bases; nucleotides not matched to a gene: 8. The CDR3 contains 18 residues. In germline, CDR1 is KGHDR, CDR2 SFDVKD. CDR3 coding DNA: TGTGCCACCAGTGATTTGCGGACGGAGACAGGGGACACCGGGGAGCTGTTTTTT. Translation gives CATSDLRTETGDTGELFF.

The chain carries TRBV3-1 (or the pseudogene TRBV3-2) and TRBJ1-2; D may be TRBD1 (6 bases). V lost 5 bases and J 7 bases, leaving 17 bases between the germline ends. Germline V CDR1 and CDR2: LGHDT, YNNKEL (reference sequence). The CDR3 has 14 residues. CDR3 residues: CASSSSGGATGYTF. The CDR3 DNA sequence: TGTGCCAGCAGCTCCTCGGGGGGCGCTACTGGCTACACCTTC.

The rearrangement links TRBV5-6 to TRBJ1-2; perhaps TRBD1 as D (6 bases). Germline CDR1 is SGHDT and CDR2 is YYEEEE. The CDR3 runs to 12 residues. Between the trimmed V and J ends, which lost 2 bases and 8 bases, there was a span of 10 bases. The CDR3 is CASSLFQGGYTF. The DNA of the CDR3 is TGTGCCAGCAGCTTATTTCAGGGGGGCTACACCTTC.

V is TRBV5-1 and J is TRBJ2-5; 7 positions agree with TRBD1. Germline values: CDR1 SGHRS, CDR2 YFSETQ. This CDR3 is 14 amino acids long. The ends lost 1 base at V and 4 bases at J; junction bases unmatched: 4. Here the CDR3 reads CASSLQQGLETQYF. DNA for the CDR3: TGCGCCAGCAGCTTGCAACAGGGGTTAGAGACCCAGTACTTC.

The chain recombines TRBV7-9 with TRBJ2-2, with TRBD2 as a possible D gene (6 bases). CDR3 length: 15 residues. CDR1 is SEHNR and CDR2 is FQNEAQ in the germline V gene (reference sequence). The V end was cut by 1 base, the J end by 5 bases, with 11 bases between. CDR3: CASSLGSGETGELFF. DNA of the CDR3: TGTGCCAGCAGCTTAGGATCGGGGGAAACCGGGGAGCTGTTTTTT.

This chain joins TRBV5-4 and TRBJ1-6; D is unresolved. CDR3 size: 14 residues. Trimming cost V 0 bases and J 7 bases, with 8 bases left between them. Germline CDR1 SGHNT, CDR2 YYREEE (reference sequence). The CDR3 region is CASSLGQSNSPLHF. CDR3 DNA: TGTGCCAGCAGCTTGGGCCAAAGCAATTCACCCCTCCACTTT.

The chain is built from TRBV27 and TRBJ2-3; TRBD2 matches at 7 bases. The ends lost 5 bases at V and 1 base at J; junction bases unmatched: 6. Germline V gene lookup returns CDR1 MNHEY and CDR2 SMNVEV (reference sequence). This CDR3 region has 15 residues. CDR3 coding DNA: TGTGCCAGCAGTATACTAGCGTCCCGCACAGATACGCAGTATTTT. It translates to CASSILASRTDTQYF.

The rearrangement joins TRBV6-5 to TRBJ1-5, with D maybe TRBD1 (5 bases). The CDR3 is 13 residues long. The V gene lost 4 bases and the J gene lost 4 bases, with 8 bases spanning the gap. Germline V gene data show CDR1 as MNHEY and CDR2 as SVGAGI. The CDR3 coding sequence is TGTGCCAGCAGTTCGGGGGGGAATCAGCCCCAGCATTTT. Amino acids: CASSSGGNQPQHF.

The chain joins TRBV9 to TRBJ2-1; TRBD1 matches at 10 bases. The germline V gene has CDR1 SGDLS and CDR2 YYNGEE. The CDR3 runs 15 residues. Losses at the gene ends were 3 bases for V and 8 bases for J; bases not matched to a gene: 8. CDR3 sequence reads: CASSAPGTGEDEQFF. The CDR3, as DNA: TGTGCCAGCAGCGCACCCGGGACAGGGGAAGATGAGCAGTTCTTC.

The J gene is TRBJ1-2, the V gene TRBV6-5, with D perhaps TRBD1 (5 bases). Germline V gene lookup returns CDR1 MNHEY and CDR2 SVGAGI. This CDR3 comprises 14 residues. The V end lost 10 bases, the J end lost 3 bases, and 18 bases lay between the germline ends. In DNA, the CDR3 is TGTGCCACCACGCTGTGGCAGGGCGACTATGGCTACACCTTC. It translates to CATTLWQGDYGYTF.

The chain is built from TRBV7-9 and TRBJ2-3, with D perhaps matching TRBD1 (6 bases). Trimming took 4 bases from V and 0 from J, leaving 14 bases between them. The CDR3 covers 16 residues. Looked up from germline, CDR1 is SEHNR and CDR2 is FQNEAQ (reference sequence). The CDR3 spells CASSSGTTTSTDTQYF. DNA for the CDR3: TGTGCCAGCAGCTCCGGGACAACTACCAGCACAGATACGCAGTATTTT.

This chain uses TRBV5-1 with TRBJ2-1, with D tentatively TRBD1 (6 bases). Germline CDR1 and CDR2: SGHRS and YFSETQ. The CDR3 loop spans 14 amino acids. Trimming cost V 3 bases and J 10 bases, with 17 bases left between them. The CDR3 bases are TGCGCCAGCAGCTACGGACAGTTAGGAAGCGAGCAGTTCTTC. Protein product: CASSYGQLGSEQFF.

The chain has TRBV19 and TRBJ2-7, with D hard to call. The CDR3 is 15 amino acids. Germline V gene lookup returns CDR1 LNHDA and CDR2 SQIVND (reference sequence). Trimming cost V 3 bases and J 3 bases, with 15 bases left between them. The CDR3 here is CASSMEGYSSYEQYF. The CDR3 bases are TGTGCCAGTAGTATGGAAGGTTACAGCAGCTACGAGCAGTACTTC.

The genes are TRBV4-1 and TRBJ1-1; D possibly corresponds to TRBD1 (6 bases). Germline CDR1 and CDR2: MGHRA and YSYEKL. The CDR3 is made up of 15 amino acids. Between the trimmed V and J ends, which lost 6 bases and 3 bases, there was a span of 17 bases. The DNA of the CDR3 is TGCGCCAGCAGGCAGGGGCAGGGAGGGGACACTGAAGCTTTCTTT. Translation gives CASRQGQGGDTEAFF.

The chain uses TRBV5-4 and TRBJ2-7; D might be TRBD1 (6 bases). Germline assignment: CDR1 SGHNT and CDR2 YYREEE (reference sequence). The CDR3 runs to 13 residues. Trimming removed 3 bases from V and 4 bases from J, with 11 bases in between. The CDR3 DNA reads TGTGCCAGCAGCTCTAGGGGGAAGTACGAGCAGTACTTC. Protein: CASSSRGKYEQYF.

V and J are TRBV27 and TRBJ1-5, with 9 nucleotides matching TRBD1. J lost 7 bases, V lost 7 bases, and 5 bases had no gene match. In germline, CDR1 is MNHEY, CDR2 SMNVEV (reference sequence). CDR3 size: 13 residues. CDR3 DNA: TGTGCCAGCACGACAGGGGGAGGGCAGCCCCAGCATTTT. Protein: CASTTGGGQPQHF.

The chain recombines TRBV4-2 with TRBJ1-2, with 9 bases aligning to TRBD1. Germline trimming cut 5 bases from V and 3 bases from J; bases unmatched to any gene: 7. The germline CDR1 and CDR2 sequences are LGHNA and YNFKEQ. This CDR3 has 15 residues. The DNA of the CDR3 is TGTGCCAGCAGCGTTCGACAGGGGGGGGACTATGGCTACACCTTC. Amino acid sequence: CASSVRQGGDYGYTF.

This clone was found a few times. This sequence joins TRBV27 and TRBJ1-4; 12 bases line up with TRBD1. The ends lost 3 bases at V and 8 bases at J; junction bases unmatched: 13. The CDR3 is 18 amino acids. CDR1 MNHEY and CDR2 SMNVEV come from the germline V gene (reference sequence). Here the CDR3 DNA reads TGTGCCAGCAGTTTCTCAGCGGCGGGACAGGGGGCAGGGGAAAAACTGTTTTTT. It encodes CASSFSAAGQGAGEKLFF.

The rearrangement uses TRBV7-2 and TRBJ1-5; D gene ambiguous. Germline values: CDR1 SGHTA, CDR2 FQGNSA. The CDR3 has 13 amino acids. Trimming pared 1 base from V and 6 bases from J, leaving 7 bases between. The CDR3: CASSLDPGQPQHF. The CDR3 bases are TGTGCCAGCAGCTTAGATCCAGGTCAGCCCCAGCATTTT. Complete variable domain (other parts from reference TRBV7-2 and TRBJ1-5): GAGVSQSPSNKVTEKGKDVELRCDPISGHTALYWYRQSLGQGLEFLIYFQGNSAPDKSGLPSDRFSAERTGGSVSTLTIQRTQQEDSAVYLCASSLDPGQPQHFGDGTRLSIL.

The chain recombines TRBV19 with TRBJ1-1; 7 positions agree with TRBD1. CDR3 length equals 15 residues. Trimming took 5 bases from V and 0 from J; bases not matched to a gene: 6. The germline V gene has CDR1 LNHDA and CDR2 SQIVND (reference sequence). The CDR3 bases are TGTGCCAGTAGTGGGACAGACAGCATGAACACTGAAGCTTTCTTT. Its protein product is CASSGTDSMNTEAFF.

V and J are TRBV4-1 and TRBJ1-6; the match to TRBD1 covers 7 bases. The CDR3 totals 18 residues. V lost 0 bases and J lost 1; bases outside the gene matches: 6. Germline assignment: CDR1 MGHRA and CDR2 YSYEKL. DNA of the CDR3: TGCGCCAGCAGCCAAGAAAAGAGGGGGCTGTCCTATAATTCACCCCTCCACTTT. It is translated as CASSQEKRGLSYNSPLHF.

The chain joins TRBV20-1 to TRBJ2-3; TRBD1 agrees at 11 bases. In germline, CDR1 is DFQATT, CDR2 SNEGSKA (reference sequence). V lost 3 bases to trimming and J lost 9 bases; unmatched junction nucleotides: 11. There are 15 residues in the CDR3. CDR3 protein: CSASNRDRDRGTQYF. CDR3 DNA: TGCAGTGCTAGTAACCGGGACAGGGACAGGGGGACGCAGTATTTT.

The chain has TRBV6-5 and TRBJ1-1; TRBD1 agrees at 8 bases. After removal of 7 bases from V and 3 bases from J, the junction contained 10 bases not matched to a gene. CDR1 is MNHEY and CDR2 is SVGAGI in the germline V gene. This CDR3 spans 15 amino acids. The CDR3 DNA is TGTGCCAGCACTTTAGGGACAGGCGGGGACACTGAAGCTTTCTTT. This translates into CASTLGTGGDTEAFF.

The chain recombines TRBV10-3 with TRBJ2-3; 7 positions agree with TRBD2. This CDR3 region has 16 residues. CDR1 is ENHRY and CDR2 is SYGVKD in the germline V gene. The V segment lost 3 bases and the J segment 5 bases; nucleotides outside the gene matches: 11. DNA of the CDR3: TGTGCCATCAGTGACCTAGCGGAGACCTCGGAAGATACGCAGTATTTT. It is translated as CAISDLAETSEDTQYF.

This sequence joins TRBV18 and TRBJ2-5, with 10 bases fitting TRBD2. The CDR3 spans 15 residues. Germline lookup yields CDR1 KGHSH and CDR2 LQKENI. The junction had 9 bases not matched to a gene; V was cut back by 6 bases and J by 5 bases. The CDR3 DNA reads TGTGCCAGCTCCCACCGGACTAGCGGAAATGAGACCCAGTACTTC. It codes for CASSHRTSGNETQYF. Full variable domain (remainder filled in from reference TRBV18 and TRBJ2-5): NAGVMQNPRHLVRRRGQEARLRCSPMKGHSHVYWYRQLPEEGLKFMVYLQKENIIDESGMPKERFSAEFPKEGPSILRIQQVVRGDSAAYFCASSHRTSGNETQYFGPGTRLLVL.